This T cell receptor (beta chain) emerged from a study of PD-L1 blockade in urothelial cancer. About the research overall: When patients started atezolizumab in the mid-2010s, it was given at 1,200 mg intravenously every 3 weeks. Patients had undergone 0 to 3 prior chemotherapy regimens.

Clones were read by immunoSEQ multiplex PCR, and TCRdb kept only the in-frame ones, dropping some. The table includes some 97,000 clones, about nine tenths detected once. The CDR3 is made up of 16 amino acids. Germline V gene lookup returns CDR1 ENHRY and CDR2 SYGVKD. The V gene lost 0 bases and the J gene lost 3 bases, with 12 bases spanning the gap. V and J are TRBV10-3 and TRBJ2-1; D is perhaps TRBD2 (5 bases). Sequencing used PBMCs, obtained around atezolizumab (anti-PD-L1) treatment. The clonotype originates from a woman aged 80 or over with urothelial cancer. CDR3 nucleotides: TGTGCCATCAGTGAGTCGGGGTATGGAGGCTACAATGAGCAGTTCTTC. As protein: CAISESGYGGYNEQFF.